This TCR beta chain appears in the sequencing data of a study of blood T cell repertoires in COVID-19. Study context: Nucleic acid was either cDNA or gDNA, and it came from T cells, B-cell-depleted T cells, or PBMCs.

Seattle patients were enrolled while actively infected and followed longitudinally. Trimming cost V 0 bases and J 6 bases; bases outside gene matches: 5. In germline, CDR1 is LNHNV, CDR2 YYDKDF (reference sequence). The CDR3 sequence is 14 residues long. Assay used: immunoSEQ multiplex PCR; TCRdb lists only in-frame clones, some missing. The sample consists of about 270,000 clones, 84% of them appearing once. The rearrangement uses TRBV15 and TRBJ2-7, with 7 bases lining up with TRBD1. Sequencing input: peripheral blood. The sequence came from a human donor with COVID-19, enrolled during active disease. The donor label of this sample is uncertain. CDR3 sequence reads: CATSRDYGTAEQYF. CDR3 coding DNA: TGTGCCACCAGCAGAGATTACGGGACAGCCGAGCAGTACTTC.